This section outlines one T cell receptor beta chain sequence together with its context. This specimen comes from a study of blood T cell repertoires in COVID-19. Study in general: Whether acute or convalescent, the COVID-19 samples came from the United States, Italy and Spain. T cells, B-cell-depleted T cells, or PBMCs supplied cDNA or gDNA.

Study processing details: Estimates of nucleated cell counts were drawn from the amplification of reference gene primers. Clones were read by immunoSEQ multiplex PCR, and TCRdb kept only the in-frame ones, dropping some. V, J and clone size were drawn from that table, and D and trimming were deduced from the DNA. The sample has approximately 210,000 clones, 70% to 90% seen once; the top ten hold 7.6%. The sequenced sample was peripheral blood. The origin of this receptor is a woman aged 50 to 60 with active or convalescent COVID-19.

The CDR3 DNA is TGCGCCAGCAGCTTGGAGGGGGCAGGGCGGGAAAAACTGTTTTTT. Amino acid sequence: CASSLEGAGREKLFF. The chain has TRBV5-1 and TRBJ1-4, with 7 bases matching TRBD1. Germline V CDR1 and CDR2: SGHRS, YFSETQ. The CDR3 has 15 residues. The J segment lost 8 bases and the V segment lost 0 bases, leaving 7 bases of the junction unmatched.